The following is a TCR beta chain sequence with its context. What it recognizes is unknown. The data belong to a study of T cell responses to AZD1222 COVID-19 vaccine. V dropped 0 bases and J dropped 2 bases, with 10 bases sitting between them. The CDR3 has 15 residues. Per germline, CDR1 SEHNR and CDR2 FQNEAQ (reference sequence). TCRdb's copy holds only in-frame clones and misses some; the assay was immunoSEQ multiplex PCR. The table shows roughly 180,000 clones, with 87% occurring only once. Findings and limits, study-wide: The reported proportion of spike-specific TCRs targeting unmutated variant regions was nearly half.

The clonotype originates from an adult in good health. Material: peripheral blood, obtained on day 0 of AZD1222 vaccination. The chain is built from TRBV7-9 and TRBJ1-2; D is ambiguous. DNA of the CDR3: TGTGCCAGCAGCTTAGCGCTGGTAGGGAACTATGGCTACACCTTC. Its protein is CASSLALVGNYGYTF.